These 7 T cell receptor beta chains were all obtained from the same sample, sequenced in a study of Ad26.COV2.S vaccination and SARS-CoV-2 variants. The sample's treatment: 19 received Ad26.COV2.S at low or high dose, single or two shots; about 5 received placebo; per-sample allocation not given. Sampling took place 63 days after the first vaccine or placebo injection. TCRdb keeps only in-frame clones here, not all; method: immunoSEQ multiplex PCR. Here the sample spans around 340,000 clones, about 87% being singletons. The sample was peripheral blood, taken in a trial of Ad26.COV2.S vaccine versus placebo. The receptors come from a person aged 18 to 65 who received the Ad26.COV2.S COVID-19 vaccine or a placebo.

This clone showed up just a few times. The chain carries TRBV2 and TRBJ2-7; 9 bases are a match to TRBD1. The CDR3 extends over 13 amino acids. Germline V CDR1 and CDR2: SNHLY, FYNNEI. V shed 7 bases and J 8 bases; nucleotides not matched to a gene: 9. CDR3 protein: CASIVGQGYKQYF. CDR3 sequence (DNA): TGTGCCAGCATTGTAGGACAGGGGTACAAGCAGTACTTC.

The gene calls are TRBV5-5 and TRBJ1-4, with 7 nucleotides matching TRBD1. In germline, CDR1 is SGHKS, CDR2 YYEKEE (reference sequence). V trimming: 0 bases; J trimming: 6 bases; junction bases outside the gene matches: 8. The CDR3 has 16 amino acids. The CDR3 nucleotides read TGTGCCAGCAGCTTGGCCTCGACAGGGCGTTATGAAAAACTGTTTTTT. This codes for CASSLASTGRYEKLFF.

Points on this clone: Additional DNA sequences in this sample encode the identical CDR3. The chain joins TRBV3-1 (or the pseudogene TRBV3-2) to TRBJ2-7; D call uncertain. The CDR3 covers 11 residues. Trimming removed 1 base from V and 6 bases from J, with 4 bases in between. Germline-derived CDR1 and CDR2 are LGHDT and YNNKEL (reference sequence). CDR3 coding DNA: TGTGCCAGCAGCCAAGGACCCGAGCAGTACTTC. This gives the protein CASSQGPEQYF.

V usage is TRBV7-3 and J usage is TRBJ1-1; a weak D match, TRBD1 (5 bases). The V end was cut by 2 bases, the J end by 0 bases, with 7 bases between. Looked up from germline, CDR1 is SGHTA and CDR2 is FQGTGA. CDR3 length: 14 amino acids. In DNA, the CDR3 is TGTGCCAGCAGCTTAGGGGGAATGAACACTGAAGCTTTCTTT. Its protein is CASSLGGMNTEAFF.

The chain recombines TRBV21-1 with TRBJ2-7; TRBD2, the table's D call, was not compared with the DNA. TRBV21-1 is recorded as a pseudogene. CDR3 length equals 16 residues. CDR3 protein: CASSKGPEERSYEQYF. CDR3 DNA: TGTGCCAGCAGCAAAGGCCCCGAGGAGCGTTCCTACGAGCAGTACTTC.

CDR3 sequence reads: CAIQSNPGITNEKLFF. In nucleotides, the CDR3 is TGTGCCATCCAATCAAACCCCGGGATAACTAATGAAAAACTGTTTTTT. The chain links TRBV5-4 to TRBJ1-4, with unresolved D. Deletions cut 9 bases from V and 1 base from J, with 19 bases between. The CDR3 is made up of 16 amino acids. Germline CDR1 and CDR2: SGHNT and YYREEE (reference sequence).

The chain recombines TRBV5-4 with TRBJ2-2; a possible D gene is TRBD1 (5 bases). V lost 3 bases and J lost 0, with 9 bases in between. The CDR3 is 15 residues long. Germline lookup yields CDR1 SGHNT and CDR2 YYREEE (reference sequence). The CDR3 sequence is CASSSRTTNTGELFF. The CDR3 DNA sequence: TGTGCCAGCAGCTCCCGGACAACGAACACCGGGGAGCTGTTTTTT.